Below are 16 T cell receptor beta chains sequenced from a single sample in a study of cytomegalovirus exposure and HLA in healthy donors. This PCR relied on a set of 60 Vbeta primers and 13 Jbeta primers. TCRdb's copy holds only in-frame clones and misses some; the assay was immunoSEQ multiplex PCR. Here the sample spans more than 100,000 clones, about three quarters being singletons. The sequenced sample consisted of PBMCs. All receptors derive from a woman younger than 45 in good health and CMV-seropositive.

This clone was seen at least ten times. The rearrangement links TRBV7-3 to TRBJ1-1; D ambiguous. Germline V gives CDR1 SGHTA, CDR2 FQGTGA. There are 13 residues in the CDR3. V was trimmed by 5 bases and J by 8 bases, leaving 15 bases between them. CDR3 region: CASSPGGVAEAFF. The CDR3 DNA sequence: TGTGCCAGCAGCCCCGGTGGAGTGGCGGAAGCTTTCTTT.

The chain links TRBV18 to TRBJ1-5; D is unresolved. Germline values: CDR1 KGHSH, CDR2 LQKENI. With 0 bases removed from V and 0 bases from J, the gap between germline ends came to 9 bases. The CDR3 length is 16 residues. The CDR3 loop reads CASSPPTDHSNQPQHF. The CDR3 region has the DNA TGTGCCAGCTCACCACCAACAGACCATAGCAATCAGCCCCAGCATTTT. Drawing the rest from reference TRBV18 and TRBJ1-5, the complete variable domain is NAGVMQNPRHLVRRRGQEARLRCSPMKGHSHVYWYRQLPEEGLKFMVYLQKENIIDESGMPKERFSAEFPKEGPSILRIQQVVRGDSAAYFCASSPPTDHSNQPQHFGDGTRLSIL.

This clone was recorded a few times. V gene TRBV12-5 combines with J gene TRBJ2-5, with a tentative D call TRBD1 (6 bases). V lost 5 bases, J lost 2 bases, and 24 bases lay in between. Germline lookup yields CDR1 LGHNT and CDR2 FRNRAP. CDR3 length: 18 amino acids. The CDR3 DNA follows: TGTGCTAGTGGTCGAAAATTGGGGCAGGGGCTGAGGCAAGAGACCCAGTACTTC. Its protein product is CASGRKLGQGLRQETQYF.

The chain recombines TRBV5-1 with TRBJ1-2; 11 positions match TRBD1. Trimming removed 5 bases from V and 5 bases from J; junction bases left unmatched: 5. Germline-derived CDR1 and CDR2 are SGHRS and YFSETQ. The CDR3 spans 14 residues. Written as DNA, the CDR3 is TGCGCCAGCAGAGCGGGGACAGGGGGATATGGCTACACCTTC. Amino acid sequence: CASRAGTGGYGYTF.

This CDR3 is CASSPGTGTYEQYF. CDR3 DNA: TGCGCCAGCAGCCCTGGGACAGGAACCTACGAGCAGTACTTC. The rearrangement uses TRBV4-3 and TRBJ2-7; TRBD1 matches at 8 bases. After removal of 4 bases from V and 2 bases from J, the junction contained 4 bases not matched to a gene. Germline V lookup: CDR1 LGHNA, CDR2 YSLEER. The CDR3 totals 14 residues.

This clone was observed a few times. The chain has TRBV10-3 and TRBJ2-7; 9 positions agree with TRBD2. With 4 bases clipped from V and 6 bases from J, the junction kept 4 bases outside the gene matches. Looked up from germline, CDR1 is ENHRY and CDR2 is SYGVKD. The CDR3 spans 13 residues. The CDR3, as DNA: TGTGCCATCAGTGTTAGCGGGGGAAGCGAGCAGTACTTC. It is translated as CAISVSGGSEQYF.

The V and J genes are TRBV27 and TRBJ2-1, with a possible D match to TRBD2 (5 bases). Germline-derived CDR1 and CDR2 are MNHEY and SMNVEV (reference sequence). The CDR3 is 14 amino acids. V shed 2 bases and J shed 6 bases, with 11 bases lying between them. CDR3 DNA: TGTGCCAGCAGTTTAAGGATCCGGGGCAATGAGCAGTTCTTC. Translated: CASSLRIRGNEQFF.

This chain uses TRBV9 with TRBJ2-3, with 7 bases matching TRBD2. The CDR3 is 17 residues long. The junction had 11 bases not matched to a gene; V was cut back by 4 bases and J by 0 bases. Germline assignment: CDR1 SGDLS and CDR2 YYNGEE. The CDR3 reads CASSPTGGGVSTDTQYF. Here the CDR3 DNA reads TGTGCCAGCAGCCCTACTGGGGGAGGGGTTAGCACAGATACGCAGTATTTT.

The chain couples TRBV6-5 to TRBJ2-7; a possible D gene is TRBD1 (7 bases). V lost 2 bases to trimming and J lost 2 bases, with 10 bases between them. This CDR3 has 14 residues. Germline CDR1 reads MNHEY; CDR2 reads SVGAGI. DNA of the CDR3: TGTGCCAGCAGTTACCAGGGGGGACCCTACGAGCAGTACTTC. This encodes CASSYQGGPYEQYF.

The V gene is TRBV28, the J gene TRBJ2-7; D perhaps matches TRBD1 (6 bases). There are 13 residues in the CDR3. Trimming pared 6 bases from V and 7 bases from J, leaving 16 bases between. The V gene's germline CDR1 is MDHEN and CDR2 SYDVKM. CDR3 loop: CASRRDRPGEQYF. CDR3 coding DNA: TGTGCCAGCAGGCGCGACAGGCCGGGGGAGCAGTACTTC.

The V call is TRBV2, the J call TRBJ2-6; D gene ambiguous. Germline V gene lookup returns CDR1 SNHLY and CDR2 FYNNEI. Trimming left V 6 bases short and J 2 bases short, with 8 bases between. The CDR3 has 14 amino acids. In DNA, the CDR3 is TGTGCCAGCAGAGCAACTGCTGGGGCCAACGTCCTGACTTTC. It translates to CASRATAGANVLTF.

The chain is built from TRBV19 and TRBJ1-1; maybe TRBD1 (5 bases). Germline CDR1 reads LNHDA; CDR2 reads SQIVND (reference sequence). This CDR3 spans 15 amino acids. Trimming left V 5 bases short and J 5 bases short, with 18 bases between. The CDR3 sequence: CASSSDGRAYTEAFF. The CDR3 DNA reads as TGTGCCAGTAGTTCTGACGGCAGGGCTTATACTGAAGCTTTCTTT.

V gene TRBV30 combines with J gene TRBJ1-6; D unclear. V was trimmed by 0 bases and J by 5 bases, leaving 8 bases between them. This CDR3 contains 14 residues. Germline V CDR1 and CDR2: GTSNPN, SVGIG (reference sequence). CDR3 in amino acids: CAWSVGLNNSPLHF. Written as DNA, the CDR3 is TGTGCCTGGAGTGTGGGCCTGAATAATTCACCCCTCCACTTT.

The chain recombines TRBV14 with TRBJ2-5; 8 bases match TRBD1. The CDR3 totals 15 residues. V lost 3 bases, J lost 3 bases, and 6 bases stayed unmatched. Germline V gene lookup returns CDR1 SGHDN and CDR2 FVKESK. The CDR3 region is CASSHRTGWEETQYF. CDR3 DNA sequence: TGTGCCAGCAGCCACCGGACAGGGTGGGAAGAGACCCAGTACTTC.

V is TRBV28 and J is TRBJ1-5; 7 bases line up with TRBD1. The CDR3 totals 15 residues. The V segment lost 11 bases and the J segment 0 bases; nucleotides outside the gene matches: 10. CDR1 and CDR2 from the germline V gene are MDHEN and SYDVKM. CDR3 amino acids: CAARGTVYSNQPQHF. DNA for the CDR3: TGTGCCGCACGAGGGACAGTGTATAGCAATCAGCCCCAGCATTTT. The variable domain in full, with the rest retrieved from reference TRBV28 and TRBJ1-5, is DVKVTQSSRYLVKRTGEKVFLECVQDMDHENMFWYRQDPGLGLRLIYFSYDVKMKEKGDIPEGYSVSREKKERFSLILESASTNQTSMYLCAARGTVYSNQPQHFGDGTRLSIL.

The chain couples TRBV28 to TRBJ1-2; D is unresolved. This CDR3 spans 13 amino acids. Germline V lookup: CDR1 MDHEN, CDR2 SYDVKM. Trimming removed 2 bases at V and 2 bases at J, with 6 bases between. The CDR3 DNA reads as TGTGCCAGCAGTTTAAACGGGAACTATGGCTACACCTTC. Translating it yields CASSLNGNYGYTF.